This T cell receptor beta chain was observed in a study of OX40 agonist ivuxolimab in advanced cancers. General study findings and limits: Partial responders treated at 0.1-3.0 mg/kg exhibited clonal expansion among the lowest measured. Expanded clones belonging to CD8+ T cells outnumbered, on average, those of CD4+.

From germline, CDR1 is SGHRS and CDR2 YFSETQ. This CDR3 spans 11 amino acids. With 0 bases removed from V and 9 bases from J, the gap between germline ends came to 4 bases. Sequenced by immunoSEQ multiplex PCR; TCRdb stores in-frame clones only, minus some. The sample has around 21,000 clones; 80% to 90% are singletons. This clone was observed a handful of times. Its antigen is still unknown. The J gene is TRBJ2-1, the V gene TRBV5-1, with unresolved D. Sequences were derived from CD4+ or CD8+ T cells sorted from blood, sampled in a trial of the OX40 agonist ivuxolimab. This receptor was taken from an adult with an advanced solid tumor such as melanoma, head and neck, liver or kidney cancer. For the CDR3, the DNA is TGCGCCAGCAGCTTGGGCAGTGAGCAGTTCTTC. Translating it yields CASSLGSEQFF.